This T cell receptor beta chain was recovered during a study of blood T cell repertoires in COVID-19 (TCRdb year 2020). Regarding the study in general: Samples covering the acute and convalescent phases of COVID-19 were provided by collaborators in the United States, Italy and Spain. The material from the prospective study consisted of cDNA or gDNA derived from T cells, B-cell-depleted T cells, or PBMCs. Subjects who had been exposed to COVID-19, were actively infected with it, or had recovered from it provided the deeply sampled blood TCRbeta repertoires that made up the dataset. The repertoires were released in a freely available public database intended as a resource for research on the immune response to SARS-CoV-2. The samples were drawn from two sources: the first 160 participants of the ongoing ImmuneRACE study, and 1,000 to 1,500 subjects contributed by 6 global collaborators. Nearly every sample came with metadata listing a de-identified subject ID, COVID-19 status, age in years and sex. HLA class I and class II types, where available, came from metadata supplied by the sample provider rather than from assay-based typing. Study-wide conclusions, independent of this receptor: The quantity of clinical and demographic metadata differed by source and by participant and was supplied without curation.

About this clone: Its antigen is still unknown. No much larger clone exists at a distance of one base, and base qualities are not known.

From a lookup of the germline V gene, CDR1 and CDR2 are SGHRS and YFSETQ. The cysteine opens and the phenylalanine closes a CDR3 of 14 amino acids. The entry retains the CDR3 DNA only, 42 bases that are in frame from base 1. The germline V end is reduced by 4 bases and the J end by 11 bases; junction bases left unmatched: 8. TCRbeta CDR3 regions were amplified from genomic DNA using the immunoSEQ Assay, a bias-controlled multiplex PCR. In the original analysis: Within the assay, amplification of reference gene primers was used to estimate how many nucleated cells each sample contained. Sequence reads were collapsed and filtered to measure the absolute abundance of every unique TCRbeta CDR3 rearrangement. For each sample, productive Simpson clonality was calculated as the square root of Simpson's diversity index over productive rearrangements. TCRdb provides this immuneACCESS table in a form limited to in-frame rearrangements. Some clones are lacking; in checked studies, under half of them reflect an unresolved V gene, and why the rest are absent is not known. The V and J calls and clone size are taken from that table; D and trimming were inferred from the DNA. For this sample there are fewer than 500,000 clones; nearly 90% appear just once. Clones ranked in the top ten supply around 1.8% of the sample.

Participants in the prospective study were aged about 18 to 100 years, lived in approximately 26 United States geographic areas, and enrolled through a virtual design. To assign participants to cohorts, the prospective study relied on clinical history that participants themselves reported in a screening survey and a study questionnaire. In the prospective study, mobile phlebotomists collected whole blood, serum and a nasopharyngeal or oropharyngeal swab from each participant. Additional blood draws and questionnaires over a roughly two-month period could optionally be provided by prospective study participants. Prospective study blood samples were shipped either frozen or at room temperature before DNA extraction.

Sequenced: PBMCs or T cells enriched from blood (not recorded which). This clonotype was obtained from a woman younger than 30 with acute COVID-19. The rearranged chain carries TRBV5-1 and TRBJ1-6, with 8 junctional bases fitting TRBD1. The nucleotide sequence is TGCGCCAGCAGCCCCGACAGGGGAAGGACACCCCTCCACTTT. Its protein product is CASSPDRGRTPLHF.